Listed below are T cell receptor beta chains from one sample, sequenced in a study of cytomegalovirus exposure and HLA in healthy donors. Only in-frame clones appear in the TCRdb table, and some are missing; sequencing was by immunoSEQ multiplex PCR. The sample lists about 150,000 clones, 60% to 75% occurring once. The sequenced material came from PBMCs. The source of these receptors is a human donor in good health. Both conserved end residues are part of each CDR3. Fields, in order: J gene, clone size, V gene, D gene, CDR3 DNA, CDR3 protein. D genes are given only for firm matches. For some rows the clone size is stated as once, few or many, or as a class when expanded; others skip it.

TRBJ2-7,-,TRBV6-7,TRBD1,TGTGCCAGCAGTTACCAACTGGATGGACAGGGGGTCAACGAGCAGTACTTC,CASSYQLDGQGVNEQYF
TRBJ2-5,-,TRBV4-2,-,TGTGCCAGCAGCCAAGGAAGGAGTCCCGAGACCCAGTACTTC,CASSQGRSPETQYF
TRBJ2-7,-,TRBV28,-,TGTGCCAGCAGTTCCCCAGAAGGAGGGCTACGAAAGCAGTACTTC,CASSSPEGGLRKQYF
TRBJ1-2,-,TRBV5-6,TRBD1,TGTGCCAGCAGCTTGGCCCCGACAGGGTCCAACTATGGCTACACCTTC,CASSLAPTGSNYGYTF
TRBJ2-5,-,TRBV5-1,-,TGCGCCAGCAGCTTAGCAGGGGACCAAGAGACCCAGTACTTC,CASSLAGDQETQYF
TRBJ1-2,few,TRBV9,-,TGTGCCAGCAGCGTAGTATCAGGCCCCAACAAGTATGGCTACACCTTC,CASSVVSGPNKYGYTF
TRBJ1-5,-,TRBV27,-,TGTGCCAGCACAAAAACGGGTGGCAATCAGCCCCAGCATTTT,CASTKTGGNQPQHF
TRBJ2-7,few,TRBV4-3,TRBD1,TGCGCCAGCAGCCGGGACAGCTCCTACGAGCAGTACTTC,CASSRDSSYEQYF
TRBJ2-7,-,TRBV7-2,-,TGTGCCAGCAGGGACCCGCCGGGAGACGAGCAGTACTTC,CASRDPPGDEQYF
TRBJ1-1,-,TRBV19,-,TGTGCCAGTAGTGTAGGGGAGGCGAACACTGAAGCTTTCTTT,CASSVGEANTEAFF
TRBJ1-2,once,TRBV19,-,TGTGCCAGTAGTGTTGGCGGGGAAGGAGGAGTCGGCTACACCTTC,CASSVGGEGGVGYTF
TRBJ2-7,-,TRBV7-6,-,TGTGCCAGCAGCTTAATTGCGGTAGGGAGGGGGGAGCAGTACTTC,CASSLIAVGRGEQYF
TRBJ2-7,-,TRBV5-5,-,TGTGCCAGCAGCATTTTATCCCAAGGACAGCTCCTCCCTTACGAGCAGTACTTC,CASSILSQGQLLPYEQYF
TRBJ2-7,-,TRBV6-1,TRBD1,TGTGCCGGCGACCAAAGGGACAGGGGAGGCGAGCAGTACTTC,CAGDQRDRGGEQYF
TRBJ2-7,-,TRBV7-2,-,TGTGCCAGCAGCTTAGCGGGGTGGAGGGTCACCCTCTACGAGCAGTACTTC,CASSLAGWRVTLYEQYF
TRBJ2-5,-,TRBV6-5,-,TGTGCCAGCAGTTACTCATATCGGCAAGAGACCCAGTACTTC,CASSYSYRQETQYF
TRBJ1-3,few,TRBV11-2,-,TGTGCCAGCAGCTCACTGAGGGTTGGGGGAAACACCATATATTTT,CASSSLRVGGNTIYF
TRBJ2-3,-,TRBV7-9,TRBD2,TGTGCCAGCAGCCTCAGGTCCCGACTAGCCACAGATACGCAGTATTTT,CASSLRSRLATDTQYF
TRBJ2-1,-,TRBV7-2,TRBD1,TGTGCCAGCAGCTTAACCCAGGGGGTCCACAATGAGCAGTTCTTC,CASSLTQGVHNEQFF
TRBJ2-3,-,TRBV15,-,TGTGCCACCAGCAGACGGAGTTACACAGATACGCAGTATTTT,CATSRRSYTDTQYF
TRBJ2-7,-,TRBV7-2,TRBD1,TGTGCCAGCAGCTTAGGGGACAGGGGTTTTTCCTACGAGCAGTACTTC,CASSLGDRGFSYEQYF
TRBJ2-2,-,TRBV9,-,TGTGCCAGCAGCGTAGCACTTCCGAACACCGGGGAGCTGTTTTTT,CASSVALPNTGELFF
TRBJ2-7,-,TRBV7-9,TRBD2,TGTGCCAGCAGCTTGAGAGGGACTAGCGGGATGATGGACTATGTGCAGTACTTC,CASSLRGTSGMMDYVQYF
TRBJ1-1,once,TRBV6-1,-,TGTGCCAGCAGTGAATCTCAGATGAACACTGAAGCTTTCTTT,CASSESQMNTEAFF
TRBJ2-1,-,TRBV25-1,-,TGTGCCAGCAGCGGACGACAAGCGGATGAGCAGTTCTTC,CASSGRQADEQFF
TRBJ1-5,few,TRBV27,-,TGTGCCAGCAGTTTAGGGTGGGCAGGGCCTAGCAATCAGCCCCAGCATTTT,CASSLGWAGPSNQPQHF
TRBJ2-7,-,TRBV5-8,TRBD2,TGTGCCAGCAGCCCCAGACTAGCGGGAAAGTCGTACGAGCAGTACTTC,CASSPRLAGKSYEQYF
TRBJ2-1,-,TRBV9,TRBD1,TGTGCCAGCAGCCCGCGACAGGGGGCCTACAATGAGCAGTTCTTC,CASSPRQGAYNEQFF
TRBJ2-3,-,TRBV12-5,-,TGTGCTAGTGGTCTCGGGATTTTTAGCACAGATACGCAGTATTTT,CASGLGIFSTDTQYF
TRBJ2-5,-,TRBV5-8,TRBD2,TGTGCCAGCAGCCTTAAGGGGACTATCCAAGAGACCCAGTACTTC,CASSLKGTIQETQYF
TRBJ2-7,-,TRBV5-1,TRBD2,TGCGCCAGCAGCTACGGCCCCGGGACTAGCGGGAGTTACGAGCAGTACTTC,CASSYGPGTSGSYEQYF
TRBJ2-7,-,TRBV15,-,TGTGCCACCAGCAGAGACGGGGGGAGGGGGAGACGTTACGAGCAGTACTTC,CATSRDGGRGRRYEQYF
TRBJ2-1,-,TRBV4-1,TRBD2,TGCGCCAGCAGCCAAGCCCTAGCGGGCTCCTCCCCCCTTGAGCAGTTCTTC,CASSQALAGSSPLEQFF
TRBJ1-5,few,TRBV18,TRBD1,TGTGCCAGCTCACCTGGGACAGACCAGCCCCAGCATTTT,CASSPGTDQPQHF
TRBJ2-3,few,TRBV29-1,-,TGCAGCGTCCGGGTCCTCCTTAAGGATACGCAGTATTTT,CSVRVLLKDTQYF
TRBJ2-7,once,TRBV27,-,TGTGCCAGCAGTTTATCGTTTCTAGTCACCGAGCAGTACTTC,CASSLSFLVTEQYF
TRBJ2-1,-,TRBV7-2,TRBD2,TGTGCCAGCAGCTTAGGAGGGTTAGCGGGATACTACAATGAGCAGTTCTTC,CASSLGGLAGYYNEQFF
TRBJ1-6,-,TRBV7-2,-,TGTGCCAGCAGCTTAGAGTTGCGGGATTCACCCCTCCACTTT,CASSLELRDSPLHF
TRBJ1-1,-,TRBV27,-,TGTGCCAGCAACTCCGGAGGGACTGAAGCTTTCTTT,CASNSGGTEAFF
TRBJ1-5,-,TRBV18,TRBD1,TGTGCCAGCTCACCGTCGGACAGGGTTAACGACAATCAGCCCCAGCATTTT,CASSPSDRVNDNQPQHF
TRBJ2-5,-,TRBV2,TRBD2,TGTGCCAGCAGTGGACTAGCGGGAGGAGGTGAGACCCAGTACTTC,CASSGLAGGGETQYF
TRBJ2-1,-,TRBV25-1,TRBD2,TGTGCCAGCAGTGAGGGGGGACTAGCGGGACAGCAGTTCTTC,CASSEGGLAGQQFF
TRBJ2-7,-,TRBV6-5,TRBD1,TGTGCCAGCAGTTACTTCAGGGGGCTTGGGGAGCAGTACTTC,CASSYFRGLGEQYF
TRBJ2-7,few,TRBV7-2,-,TGTGCCAGCAGCTTAGTAGCCTACGAGCAGTACTTC,CASSLVAYEQYF
TRBJ1-2,-,TRBV28,-,TGTGCCGCGACAGGTTCTGTGTATGGCTACACCTTC,CAATGSVYGYTF
TRBJ2-3,-,TRBV11-3,TRBD1,TGTGCCAGCAGCTTAGGGGGACAGTGGGCAGATACGCAGTATTTT,CASSLGGQWADTQYF
TRBJ2-7,-,TRBV5-4,TRBD2,TGTGCCAGCAGCCGATTACTAGCGGGAGTCCACGAGCAGTACTTC,CASSRLLAGVHEQYF
TRBJ2-7,-,TRBV9,-,TGTGCCAGCAGCGTAGGGAGCGAGCAGTACTTC,CASSVGSEQYF
TRBJ2-7,once,TRBV28,TRBD2,TGTGCCAGCAGCCCGACCGGACTAGCGGGCTCCGAGCAGTACTTC,CASSPTGLAGSEQYF
TRBJ2-1,few,TRBV7-8,TRBD2,TGTGCCAGCAGCTCTCAGCGGGACTCCTACAATGAGCAGTTCTTC,CASSSQRDSYNEQFF
TRBJ2-5,once,TRBV27,TRBD2,TGTGCCAGCAGTTTATCAACTAGCGGGAGGATTGAGACCCAGTACTTC,CASSLSTSGRIETQYF
TRBJ2-1,-,TRBV29-1,-,TGCAGCGTTGACCAGGTGAGCTCCTACAATGAGCAGTTCTTC,CSVDQVSSYNEQFF
TRBJ2-1,-,TRBV20-1,-,TGCAGTGCTCGACAGTTAAATGAGCAGTTCTTC,CSARQLNEQFF
TRBJ1-5,-,TRBV19,-,TGTGCCAGTAGTATCCCAGAACCCAGCAATCAGCCCCAGCATTTT,CASSIPEPSNQPQHF
TRBJ1-2,few,TRBV9,TRBD1,TGTGCCAGCAGCCCAGGGACAGACCGCGGCTACACCTTC,CASSPGTDRGYTF